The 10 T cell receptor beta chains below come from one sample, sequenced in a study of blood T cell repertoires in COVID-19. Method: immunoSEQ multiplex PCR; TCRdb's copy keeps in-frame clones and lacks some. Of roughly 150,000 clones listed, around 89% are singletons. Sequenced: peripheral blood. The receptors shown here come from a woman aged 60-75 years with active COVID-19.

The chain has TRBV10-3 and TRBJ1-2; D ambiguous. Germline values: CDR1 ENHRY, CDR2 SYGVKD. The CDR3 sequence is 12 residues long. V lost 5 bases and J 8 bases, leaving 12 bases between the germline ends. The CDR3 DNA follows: TGTGCCATCAGTCCGGGTCTGGAGGGCTACACCTTC. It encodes CAISPGLEGYTF.

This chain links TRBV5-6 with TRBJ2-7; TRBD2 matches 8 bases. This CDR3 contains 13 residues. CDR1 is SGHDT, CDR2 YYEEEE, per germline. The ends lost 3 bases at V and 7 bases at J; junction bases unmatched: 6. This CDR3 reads CASSSRGGSEQYF. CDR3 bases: TGTGCCAGCAGCTCCCGGGGGGGGTCAGAGCAGTACTTC.

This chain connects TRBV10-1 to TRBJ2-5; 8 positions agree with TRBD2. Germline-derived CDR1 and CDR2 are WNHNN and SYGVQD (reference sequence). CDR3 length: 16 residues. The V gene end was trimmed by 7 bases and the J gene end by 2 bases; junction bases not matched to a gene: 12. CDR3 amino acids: CASKMLLAELQETQYF. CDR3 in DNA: TGCGCCAGCAAGATGCTACTAGCGGAACTACAAGAGACCCAGTACTTC.

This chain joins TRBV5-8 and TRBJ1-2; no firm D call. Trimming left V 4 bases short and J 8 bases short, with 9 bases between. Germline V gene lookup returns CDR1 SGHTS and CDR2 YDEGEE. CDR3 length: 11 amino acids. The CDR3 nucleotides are TGTGCCAGCAGCATTTACAAGGGCTACACCTTC. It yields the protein CASSIYKGYTF. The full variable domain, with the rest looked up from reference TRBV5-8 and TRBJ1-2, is EAGVTQSPTHLIKTRGQQATLRCSPISGHTSVYWYQQALGLGLQFLLWYDEGEERNRGNFPPRFSGRQFPNYSSELNVNALELEDSALYLCASSIYKGYTFGSGTRLTVV.

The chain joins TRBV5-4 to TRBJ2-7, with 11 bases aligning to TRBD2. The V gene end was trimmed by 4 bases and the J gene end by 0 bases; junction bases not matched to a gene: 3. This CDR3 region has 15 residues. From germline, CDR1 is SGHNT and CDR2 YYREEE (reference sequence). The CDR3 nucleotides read TGTGCCAGCAGCCCAACTAGCGGGAGCTCCTACGAGCAGTACTTC. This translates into CASSPTSGSSYEQYF.

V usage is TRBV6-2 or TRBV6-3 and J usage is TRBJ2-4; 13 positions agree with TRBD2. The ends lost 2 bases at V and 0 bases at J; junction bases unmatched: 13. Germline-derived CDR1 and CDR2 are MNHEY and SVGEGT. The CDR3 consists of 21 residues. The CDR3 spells CASSYRTSGSWRDLAKNIQYF. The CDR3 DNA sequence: TGTGCCAGCAGTTACCGGACTAGCGGGAGTTGGAGGGATCTAGCCAAAAACATTCAGTACTTC.

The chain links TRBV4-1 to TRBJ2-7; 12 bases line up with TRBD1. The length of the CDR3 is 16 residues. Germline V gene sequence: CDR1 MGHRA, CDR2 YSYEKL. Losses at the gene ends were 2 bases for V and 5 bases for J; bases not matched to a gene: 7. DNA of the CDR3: TGCGCCAGCAGCCAAACCGGGACAGGGGGCTTACACGAGCAGTACTTC. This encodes CASSQTGTGGLHEQYF.

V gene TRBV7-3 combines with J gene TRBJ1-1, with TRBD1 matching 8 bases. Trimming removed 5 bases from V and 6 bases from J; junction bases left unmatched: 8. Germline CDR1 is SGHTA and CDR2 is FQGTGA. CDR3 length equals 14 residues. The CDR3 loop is CASSPTGAGAEAFF. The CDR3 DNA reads TGTGCCAGCAGCCCGACAGGGGCGGGAGCTGAAGCTTTCTTT.

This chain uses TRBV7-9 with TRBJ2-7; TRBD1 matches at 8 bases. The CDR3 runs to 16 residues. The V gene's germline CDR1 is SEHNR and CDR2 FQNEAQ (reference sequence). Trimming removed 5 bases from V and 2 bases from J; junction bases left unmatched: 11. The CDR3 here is CASSGQGQGITYEQYF. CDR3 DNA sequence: TGTGCCAGCAGCGGTCAAGGACAGGGAATTACCTACGAGCAGTACTTC.

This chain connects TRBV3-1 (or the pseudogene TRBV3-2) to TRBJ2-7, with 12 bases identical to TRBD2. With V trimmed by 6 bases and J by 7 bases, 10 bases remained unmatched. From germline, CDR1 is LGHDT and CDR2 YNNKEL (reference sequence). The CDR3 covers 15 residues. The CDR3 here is CASSLTSGRTGEQYF. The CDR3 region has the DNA TGTGCCAGCAGTCTCACTAGCGGGAGGACTGGGGAGCAGTACTTC.